Presented here are 6 T cell receptor beta chains from one specimen sequenced in a study of shared clonotypes between healthy human individuals. Sequencing used immunoSEQ multiplex PCR; TCRdb keeps in-frame clones, though not all of them. This sample has around 2,000,000 clones, with over 85% found just once. It was CD45RO-negative cells, positively selected for CCR7, that made up naive CD8 cells, with terminally differentiated effector memory CD45RA+ cells excluded. Sequences were obtained from naive CD8+ T cells sorted from blood. The receptors shown here come from a man between 18 and 29 years old in good health.

The chain carries TRBV27 and TRBJ2-7; D not resolved. V shed 5 bases and J shed 0 bases, with 5 bases lying between them. Per the germline V gene, CDR1 is MNHEY and CDR2 is SMNVEV (reference sequence). The CDR3 is 12 residues long. CDR3 DNA sequence: TGTGCCAGCAGTATCTTCTCCTACGAGCAGTACTTC. Residues: CASSIFSYEQYF.

CDR3 sequence (DNA): TGTGCCAGCAGTGTTTCGGGACTAGCGGGGGGGATTATCTCCTACGAGCAGTACTTC. Its translation: CASSVSGLAGGIISYEQYF. V is TRBV2 and J is TRBJ2-7; 16 bases map to TRBD2. Germline lookup yields CDR1 SNHLY and CDR2 FYNNEI. Unmatched junction bases numbered 9, after V lost 4 bases and J lost 0 bases. There are 19 residues in the CDR3. The variable domain in full, with the rest retrieved from reference TRBV2 and TRBJ2-7, is EPEVTQTPSHQVTQMGQEVILRCVPISNHLYFYWYRQILGQKVEFLVSFYNNEISEKSEIFDDQFSVERPDGSNFTLKIRSTKLEDSAMYFCASSVSGLAGGIISYEQYFGPGTRLTVT.

The J gene is TRBJ2-5, the V gene TRBV15, with 8 bases lining up with TRBD2. V dropped 3 bases and J dropped 4; count of bases not matched to a gene: 4. The CDR3 loop spans 14 amino acids. The germline CDR1 and CDR2 sequences are LNHNV and YYDKDF (reference sequence). CDR3 protein: CATSSDLAGETQYF. CDR3 nucleotides: TGTGCCACCAGCAGCGATCTAGCGGGAGAGACCCAGTACTTC.

This clone was counted once. The chain recombines TRBV19 with TRBJ2-2; D is unresolved. With 3 bases removed from V and 2 bases from J, the gap between germline ends came to 4 bases. The germline V gene encodes CDR1 LNHDA and CDR2 SQIVND (reference sequence). This CDR3 region has 13 residues. CDR3 in DNA: TGTGCCAGTAGTATCATAAACACCGGGGAGCTGTTTTTT. As protein: CASSIINTGELFF.

The chain carries TRBV11-2 and TRBJ2-1; D is perhaps TRBD2 (6 bases). The CDR3 extends over 16 amino acids. Germline-derived CDR1 and CDR2 are SGHAT and FQNNGV. V lost 5 bases to trimming and J lost 4 bases, with 18 bases between them. The CDR3 loop is CASSLGDSPFYNEQFF. The CDR3 DNA is TGTGCCAGCAGCCTAGGGGACTCCCCTTTTTACAATGAGCAGTTCTTC.

This chain uses TRBV2 with TRBJ2-2; no reliable D call. This CDR3 is built from 14 residues. CDR1 is SNHLY and CDR2 is FYNNEI in the germline V gene. V lost 3 bases and J lost 6, with 11 bases in between. The CDR3: CASSESSLAGELFF. The CDR3 DNA is TGTGCCAGCAGTGAGTCAAGTTTAGCCGGGGAGCTGTTTTTT.